Listed below are T cell receptor beta chains from one sample, sequenced in a study of PD-L1 blockade in urothelial cancer. TCRdb keeps only in-frame clones here, not all; method: immunoSEQ multiplex PCR. The table has around 100,000 clones, more than 75% seen once. Here the sequenced sample was PBMCs, taken around atezolizumab (anti-PD-L1) treatment. The receptors were gathered from a man in his 60s with urothelial cancer. CDR3s include the opening cysteine and the closing phenylalanine or tryptophan. D genes are given only for firm matches. Not all rows give a size; the values are once, few, many and, for expanded clones, a class.

length	J	size	D	V	DNA	CDR3
16	TRBJ2-7	-	TRBD1	TRBV6-1	TGTGCCAGCAGTGGAGCCGGGACAGTCGGGAATTACGAGCAGTACTTC	CASSGAGTVGNYEQYF
15	TRBJ2-7	once	TRBD1	TRBV19	TGTGCCACTACTCCCGGGACAGGGGGGATCTACGAGCAGTACTTC	CATTPGTGGIYEQYF
13	TRBJ1-2	once	-	TRBV7-3	TGTGCCAGCAGCGCGCGGCCCGACTATGGCTACACCTTC	CASSARPDYGYTF
14	TRBJ1-5	once	-	TRBV19	TGTGCCAGTAGTATAGTGGCAGTCAATCAGCCCCAGCATTTT	CASSIVAVNQPQHF
17	TRBJ1-2	-	TRBD1	TRBV28	TGTGCCAGCAGTAACGGACAGGGGGCCATTTATGACTATGGCTACACCTTC	CASSNGQGAIYDYGYTF
16	TRBJ2-2	few	-	TRBV28	TGTGCCAGCAGTTTAAAAGTTAGCGGACACACCGGGGAGCTGTTTTTT	CASSLKVSGHTGELFF
15	TRBJ2-2	once	TRBD1	TRBV7-3	TGTGCCAGCAGCTTACAGGGGGCCTCGACCGGGGAGCTGTTTTTT	CASSLQGASTGELFF
14	TRBJ1-4	-	-	TRBV7-2	TGTGCCAGCAGCTTTAATCAGGGGCTGGGGAAACTGTTTTTT	CASSFNQGLGKLFF
13	TRBJ2-5	-	-	TRBV2	TGTGCCAGCAGTGATAATAGCTGGGAGACCCAGTACTTC	CASSDNSWETQYF
12	TRBJ2-1	once	-	TRBV19	TGTGCCAGTAGCAATTTTTACAATGAGCAGTTCTTC	CASSNFYNEQFF
15	TRBJ2-5	-	TRBD2	TRBV9	TGTGCCAGCAGCGTAGGACTAGCGGGGACTGAGACCCAGTACTTC	CASSVGLAGTETQYF
15	TRBJ1-5	-	TRBD1	TRBV4-1	TGCGCCAGCAGCCTCGACAGGGATAGCAATCAGCCCCAGCATTTT	CASSLDRDSNQPQHF
15	TRBJ1-5	few	-	TRBV4-1	TGCGCCAGCAGCCAAGTCTCCCAGGGGTCATGGCCCCAGCATTTT	CASSQVSQGSWPQHF
19	TRBJ2-1	-	TRBD2	TRBV28	TGTGCCAGCAGTGGGGCGGCCCATCGACTAGCGGGAGGGAGGGATGAGCAGTTCTTC	CASSGAAHRLAGGRDEQFF
15	TRBJ1-4	-	-	TRBV6-6	TGTGCCAGCACCTCCTGGGGAGGCTCTAATGAAAAACTGTTTTTT	CASTSWGGSNEKLFF
12	TRBJ1-6	-	-	TRBV2	TGTGCCAGCACCAGACAGAATTCACCCCTCCACTTT	CASTRQNSPLHF
13	TRBJ1-1	-	TRBD1	TRBV6-5	TGTGCCAGCAGTCACAGGGGGAACACTGAAGCTTTCTTT	CASSHRGNTEAFF
14	TRBJ1-4	-	TRBD1	TRBV5-4	TGTGCCAGCAACCAAGGGGGCCGGGATGAAAAACTGTTTTTT	CASNQGGRDEKLFF
15	TRBJ2-2	-	-	TRBV23-1	TGCGCCAGCAGCGAAGGGGCCGGAAACACCGGGGAGCTGTTTTTT	CASSEGAGNTGELFF
15	TRBJ2-3	once	TRBD2	TRBV27	TGTGCCAGCAGTTTATCGCGGGGGGCCAGAGATACGCAGTATTTT	CASSLSRGARDTQYF
15	TRBJ1-4	-	-	TRBV11-2	TGTGCCAGCAGGGCGAGGGCCCGGAATCGCGAAAAACTGTTTTTT	CASRARARNREKLFF
16	TRBJ1-2	-	-	TRBV2	TGTGCCAGCAGTGAAGTGACAGGAGTTACTAACTATGGCTACACCTTC	CASSEVTGVTNYGYTF
13	TRBJ2-5	-	-	TRBV7-2	TGTGCCAGCAGTAGGAGCGACCAGGAGACCCAGTACTTC	CASSRSDQETQYF
18	TRBJ2-1	-	TRBD2	TRBV5-3	TGTGCCAGAAGCTTGGGTAGCGGGGGGCTGAGCTCCTACAATGAGCAGTTCTTC	CARSLGSGGLSSYNEQFF
12	TRBJ2-5	-	-	TRBV5-1	TGCGCCAGCAGCTCCCCCGGGAGCGCCCAGTACTTC	CASSSPGSAQYF
15	TRBJ2-7	-	-	TRBV7-2	TGTGCCAGCAGCTTAGGGGCAGTCTCCTTTGGGGAGCAGTACTTC	CASSLGAVSFGEQYF
15	TRBJ1-1	-	-	TRBV7-2	TGTGCCAGCAGCTTATCCGCAGGGGCGAACACTGAAGCTTTCTTT	CASSLSAGANTEAFF
16	TRBJ2-7	-	TRBD1	TRBV23-1	TGCGCCAGCAGCAACGGGACAGGTCCCCCCTTCTACGAGCAGTACTTC	CASSNGTGPPFYEQYF
15	TRBJ1-5	-	TRBD1	TRBV19	TGTGCCAGTAGTATGGGACAGGGGTTTAATCAGCCCCAGCATTTT	CASSMGQGFNQPQHF
17	TRBJ2-7	-	TRBD2	TRBV5-1	TGCGCCAGCAGCTTGGCCTCTAGCGGGGGCCCTCGGTACGAGCAGTACTTC	CASSLASSGGPRYEQYF
13	TRBJ1-1	many	TRBD1	TRBV2	TGTGCCAGCAGTGCAGGGGGTTTCACTGAAGCTTTCTTT	CASSAGGFTEAFF
15	TRBJ2-1	-	-	TRBV9	TGTGCCAGCAGCCGCCTGATTTTCACTAACAATGAGCAGTTCTTC	CASSRLIFTNNEQFF
14	TRBJ2-7	-	-	TRBV9	TGTGCCAGCAGCGTAGGGGCAGATTCCTACGAGCAGTACTTC	CASSVGADSYEQYF
16	TRBJ2-2	-	TRBD2	TRBV5-4	TGTGCCAGCAGCTTGGCACGGGGGGTACGTAGAGGGGAGCTGTTTTTT	CASSLARGVRRGELFF
15	TRBJ2-7	-	-	TRBV4-3	TGCGCCAGCAGCCAAGAGACTGGGAGGCTCTACGAGCAGTACTTC	CASSQETGRLYEQYF
14	TRBJ1-1	-	TRBD1	TRBV6-5	TGTGCCAGCAGTTACTGGACAGGGAACACTGAAGCTTTCTTT	CASSYWTGNTEAFF